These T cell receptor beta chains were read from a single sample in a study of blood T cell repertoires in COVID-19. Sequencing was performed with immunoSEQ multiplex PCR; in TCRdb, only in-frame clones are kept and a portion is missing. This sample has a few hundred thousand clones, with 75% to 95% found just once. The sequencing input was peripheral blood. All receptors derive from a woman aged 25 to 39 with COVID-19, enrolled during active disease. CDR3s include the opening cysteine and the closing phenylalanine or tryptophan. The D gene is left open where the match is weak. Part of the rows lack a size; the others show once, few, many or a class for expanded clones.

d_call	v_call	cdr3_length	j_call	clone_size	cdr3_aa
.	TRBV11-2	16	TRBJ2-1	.	CASSSVGAGTYNEQFF
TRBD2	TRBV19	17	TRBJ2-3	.	CASSTGGAGGATDTQYF
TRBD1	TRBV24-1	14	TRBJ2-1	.	CATSDLTGADEQFF
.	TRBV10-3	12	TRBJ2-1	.	CAINRDNNEQFF
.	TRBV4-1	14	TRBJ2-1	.	CASSQDRASGEQFF
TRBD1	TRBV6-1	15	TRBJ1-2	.	CASSETGGAVYGYTF
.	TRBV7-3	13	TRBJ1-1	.	CASSLNPGGEAFF
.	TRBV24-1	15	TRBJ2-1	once	CATSDFARGKDEQFF
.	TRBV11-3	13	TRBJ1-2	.	CASSLQGGYGYTF
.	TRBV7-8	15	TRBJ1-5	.	CASSLFMDSDQPQHF
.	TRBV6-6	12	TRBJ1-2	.	CASSIPGNGYTF
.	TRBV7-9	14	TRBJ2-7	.	CASSFHGGPYEQYF
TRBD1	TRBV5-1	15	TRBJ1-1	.	CASARTGRFNTEAFF
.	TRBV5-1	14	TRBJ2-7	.	CASSLDVHRDEQYF
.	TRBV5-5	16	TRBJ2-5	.	CASSSWSRLPEETQYF
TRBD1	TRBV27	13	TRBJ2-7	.	CASWGQGAWEQYF
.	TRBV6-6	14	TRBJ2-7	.	CASSYRMSGDEQYF
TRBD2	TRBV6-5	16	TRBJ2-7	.	CASSYLLAGSSYEQYF
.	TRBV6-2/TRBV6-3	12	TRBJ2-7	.	CASSYSRGEQYF
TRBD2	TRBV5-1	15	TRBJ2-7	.	CASSPRAGYNYEQYF
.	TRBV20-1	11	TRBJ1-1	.	CSAEKNTEAFF
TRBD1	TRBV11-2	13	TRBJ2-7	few	CASTSGQGSSQYF
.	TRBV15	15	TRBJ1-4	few	CATSRDRGGDEKLFF
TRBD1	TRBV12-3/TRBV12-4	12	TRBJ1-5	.	CASRQGDQPQHF
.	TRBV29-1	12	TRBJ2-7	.	CSVGTGPHEQYF
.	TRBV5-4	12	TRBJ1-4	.	CASSLAREKLFF
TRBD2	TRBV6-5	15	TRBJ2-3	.	CASRQSGSPPDTQYF
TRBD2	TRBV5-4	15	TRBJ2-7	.	CASSLGLAGSYEQYF
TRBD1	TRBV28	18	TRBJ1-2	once	CASSLGGPTGGANYGYTF
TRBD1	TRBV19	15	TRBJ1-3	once	CASCAPGQAPLTIYF
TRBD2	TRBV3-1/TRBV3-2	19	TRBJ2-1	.	CASSQSTSRSPLSYNEQFF
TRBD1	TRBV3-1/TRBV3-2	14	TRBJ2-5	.	CASSPWTGEETQYF
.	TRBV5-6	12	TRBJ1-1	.	CASSIQGTEAFF
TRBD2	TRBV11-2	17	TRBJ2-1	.	CASSLLLAPSSYNEQFF
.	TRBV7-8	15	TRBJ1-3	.	CASSGDRRGGNTIYF